This T cell receptor (beta chain) stems from a study of CD8+ T cells in alopecia areata. This clone turned up a few times. No antigen is known for it. From germline, CDR1 is MNHEY and CDR2 SMNVEV (reference sequence). V lost 2 bases, J lost 4 bases, and 8 bases lay in between. The CDR3 consists of 13 residues. The sequencing template was cDNA reverse transcribed from extracted RNA. Method: immunoSEQ multiplex PCR; TCRdb's copy keeps in-frame clones and lacks some. In the table there are about 110,000 clones, 45% to 70% of which are singletons. Study conclusions and caveats: Relative to mice, TCR sharing across patients was less clear, a difference possibly HLA-related. Relative to normal scalp, lesional scalp, especially alopecia totalis/universalis, showed higher clonality.

PBMCs provided sorted CD4+ and CD8+ T cells. The clonotype originates from a human donor in good health. The chain is built from TRBV27 and TRBJ1-2, with D tentatively TRBD1 (5 bases). The sample was CD8+ T cells sorted from blood. DNA of the CDR3: TGTGCCAGCAGTTTAACCGGGGCCTATGGCTACACCTTC. Translation gives CASSLTGAYGYTF.